This T cell receptor beta chain was documented in a study of regulatory T cells in long-lasting Graves disease. Study-level findings and limits: Peripheral blood was the sole material, not thyroid tissue. Persistent disease preferred TRBV28, TRBJ1-2 and TRBJ2-5; new disease, TRBV20-1 and TRBJ2-1.

This clonotype was picked up many times. Its antigen is not known. The CDR3 sequence is 16 residues long. Germline CDR1 is SGDLS and CDR2 is YYNGEE. Trimming left V 0 bases short and J 5 bases short, with 17 bases between. Time point described: newly diagnosed GD, antithyroid drugs for less than 3 months. Researchers made the TCR library from RNA that was extracted from PBMCs. The guidelines of the American Thyroid Association were the basis for diagnosing Graves' disease. In building TCR beta libraries, iRepertoire HTBI primers were used together with Arm-PCR of CDR3 regions. Via MiXCR, TCRdb re-called the multiplex PCR reads, giving one row per CDR3 protein. The table records about 240,000 distinct CDR3 sequences, around 20% of them present only once.

Sequencing used peripheral blood mononuclear cells (PBMCs), obtained at new diagnosis, from a patient treated with antithyroid drugs. This chain uses TRBV9 with TRBJ2-5, with a weak D call TRBD1 (7 bases). The sequence was collected from a female donor with Graves disease. DNA for the CDR3: TGTGCCAGCAGCGTAGCGGTTGGAGGGGGCGCCGAGACCCAGTACTTC. Residues: CASSVAVGGGAETQYF.